The rows below give T cell receptor beta chains drawn from one sample of a study of T cell repertoires in cytomegalovirus infection. In TCRdb, the reads were re-called with MiXCR into one record per CDR3 protein. The top ten clones hold around 6% of a sample with about 210,000 distinct CDR3 sequences, around 6.2% of them seen once. The sample consisted of PBMCs. All receptors derive from a human donor in good health (CMV status not recorded). Some clones in this sample may be carry-over from other donors' samples. Both conserved end residues are part of each CDR3. A D gene is named only where the DNA matches it firmly. Rows give clone size only sometimes, using once, few, many, or a class for an expanded clone.

>TRBV12-3/TRBV12-4|14|many|NA|TRBJ1-2
CASSSGTLGYGYTF
TGTGCCAGCAGTTCAGGGACGCTGGGCTATGGCTACACCTTC
>TRBV6-6|15|many|TRBD1|TRBJ2-2
CASSGTGGQVGELFF
TGTGCCAGCAGTGGGACAGGGGGGCAGGTCGGGGAGCTGTTTTTT
>TRBV27|13|many|NA|TRBJ1-5
CASRENWDQPQHF
TGTGCCAGCAGGGAAAACTGGGATCAGCCCCAGCATTTT
>TRBV12-3/TRBV12-4|14|NA|NA|TRBJ1-2
CASNLKRGKDGYTF
TGTGCCAGCAACCTAAAGAGGGGAAAGGATGGCTACACCTTC
>TRBV5-6|17|many|NA|TRBJ2-3
CASSLWSSDRFTDTQYF
TGTGCCAGCAGCTTGTGGAGTAGTGACCGTTTCACAGATACGCAGTATTTT
>TRBV7-2|14|many|TRBD2|TRBJ2-1
CASSLRSGDGEQFF
TGTGCCAGCAGCTTACGTAGCGGGGACGGTGAGCAGTTCTTC
>TRBV7-8|15|many|NA|TRBJ1-5
CASSLSRVEGQPQHF
TGTGCCAGCAGCCTCTCCCGGGTTGAAGGACAGCCCCAGCATTTT
>TRBV12-5|15|many|TRBD2|TRBJ2-1
CASGFSGAPYNEQFF
TGTGCTAGTGGTTTCAGCGGGGCCCCATACAATGAGCAGTTCTTC
>TRBV6-2/TRBV6-3|15|many|NA|TRBJ2-1
CASSYVGGSYNEQFF
TGTGCCAGCAGTTACGTTGGGGGCTCCTACAATGAGCAGTTCTTC
>TRBV29-1|14|few|NA|TRBJ1-2
CSVEGGGARYGYTF
TGCAGCGTGGAGGGTGGGGGCGCGCGCTATGGCTACACCTTC
>TRBV2|14|many|NA|TRBJ2-5
CASSGRRGQETQYF
TGTGCCAGCAGTGGGAGGCGGGGCCAAGAGACCCAGTACTTC
>TRBV29-1|14|many|NA|TRBJ2-1
CSVEGGRSYNEQFF
TGCAGCGTTGAAGGGGGCCGTTCCTACAATGAGCAGTTCTTC
>TRBV25-1|13|many|NA|TRBJ1-1
CASSGRITSEAFF
TGTGCCAGCAGTGGGCGAATCACCAGTGAAGCTTTCTTT
>TRBV7-2|14|NA|NA|TRBJ1-2
CASSLAIELGGYTF
TGTGCCAGCAGCTTGGCTATTGAACTCGGTGGCTACACCTTC
>TRBV6-6|16|NA|NA|TRBJ1-5
CASRVEGRGEEQPQHF
TGTGCCAGCAGGGTCGAGGGCAGGGGCGAAGAACAGCCCCAGCATTTT
>TRBV7-2|14|many|NA|TRBJ2-3
CASSLDRPTDTQYF
TGTGCCAGCAGCTTAGACCGTCCCACAGATACGCAGTATTTT
>TRBV2|17|many|TRBD1|TRBJ2-6
CASSVSGTGTGANVLTF
TGTGCCAGCAGTGTATCCGGGACAGGGACTGGGGCCAACGTCCTGACTTTC
>TRBV6-2/TRBV6-3|13|few|NA|TRBJ2-5
CASTSLERETQYF
TGTGCCAGCACCTCCCTTGAGAGGGAGACCCAGTACTTC
>TRBV10-3|16|few|NA|TRBJ1-1
CAISPRSLREGTEAFF
TGTGCCATCAGTCCTCGCAGCCTTAGAGAGGGCACTGAAGCTTTCTTT
>TRBV6-2/TRBV6-3|13|many|TRBD1|TRBJ1-5
CASSPHRGKPQHF
TGTGCCAGCAGCCCACACAGGGGCAAGCCCCAGCATTTT
>TRBV7-6|16|many|NA|TRBJ2-2
CASSRRVGTPGRELFF
TGTGCCAGCAGTCGGCGCGTAGGGACTCCCGGCCGGGAGCTGTTTTTT
>TRBV7-2|16|many|TRBD1|TRBJ2-2
CASSLRDSEVLGELFF
TGTGCCAGCAGCCTCAGGGACAGTGAGGTCCTCGGGGAGCTGTTTTTT
>TRBV9|13|many|NA|TRBJ1-5
CASSARGNQPQHF
TGTGCCAGCAGCGCAAGGGGAAATCAGCCCCAGCATTTT
>TRBV20-1|13|NA|TRBD2|TRBJ2-7
CSVRTSGSYEQYF
TGCAGTGTCCGGACTAGCGGATCCTACGAGCAGTACTTC
>TRBV20-1|12|NA|NA|TRBJ2-7
CSVRHSSYEQYF
TGCAGTGTTAGGCACAGTTCCTACGAGCAGTACTTC
>TRBV29-1|12|many|TRBD2|TRBJ2-7
CSAGTTSYEQYF
TGCAGCGCCGGGACTACCTCCTACGAGCAGTACTTC
>TRBV20-1|14|many|TRBD2|TRBJ2-5
CSAGEAGTGGTQYF
TGCAGTGCTGGGGAAGCGGGGACGGGGGGGACCCAGTACTTC
>TRBV28|14|many|NA|TRBJ2-5
CASREGGRQETQYF
TGTGCCAGCCGTGAGGGGGGGAGGCAAGAGACCCAGTACTTC
>TRBV12-3/TRBV12-4|13|many|NA|TRBJ2-3
CASLGSSTDTQYF
TGTGCCAGCCTCGGGTCTAGCACAGATACGCAGTATTTT